The 9 T cell receptor beta chains below were found in one sample sequenced in a study of immune evolution from preneoplasia to lung adenocarcinoma (dated by TCRdb to the early 2020s). The library relied on the immunoSEQ multiplex PCR assay. Here the immuneACCESS table is served through TCRdb, limited to in-frame sequences with V and J called. Missing clones are a known gap in these copies; in checked studies unresolved V genes cover under half, and the rest lacks a known reason. This sample has about 6,600 clones in its table, and roughly 82% of those were observed once. Of the sample, under 8.5% is held by the ten largest clones. The source material was FFPE lung adenocarcinoma in situ tissue. The label giving this sample's cell subset or site can be read as: preinvasive adenocarcinoma in situ (AIS). The receptors were gathered from a person aged 60 to 80 with lung adenocarcinoma.

This clone has only a few counts. The chain joins TRBV20-1 to TRBJ2-7, with D unclear. This CDR3 has 11 amino acids. Looked up from germline, CDR1 is DFQATT and CDR2 is SNEGSKA (reference sequence). V was shortened by 1 base and J by 0 bases, with 1 base between the two germline ends. CDR3 protein: CSARASYEQYF. DNA for the CDR3: TGCAGTGCTAGAGCCTCCTACGAGCAGTACTTC.

The chain uses TRBV28 and TRBJ1-1; 8 nucleotides agree with TRBD1. After removal of 2 bases from V and 1 base from J, the junction contained 15 bases not matched to a gene. Germline V lookup: CDR1 MDHEN, CDR2 SYDVKM. The CDR3 covers 19 residues. CDR3 residues: CASSLTRYRTGRRNTEAFF. In DNA form, the CDR3 reads TGTGCCAGCAGTTTAACGCGCTACCGGACAGGGAGGAGGAACACTGAAGCTTTCTTT.

The chain has TRBV5-4 and TRBJ1-4; D not certain. The CDR3 extends over 15 amino acids. CDR1 SGHNT and CDR2 YYREEE come from the germline V gene (reference sequence). V gave up 4 bases and J gave up 0 bases, with 10 bases separating them. The CDR3 loop reads CASSQDGATNEKLFF. CDR3 coding DNA: TGTGCCAGCAGCCAAGACGGAGCAACTAATGAAAAACTGTTTTTT.

The V call is TRBV6-5, the J call TRBJ2-1; a possible D gene is TRBD1 (5 bases). The CDR3 is 12 amino acids. V was pared by 6 bases and J by 10 bases, with 13 bases between. Germline V gene sequence: CDR1 MNHEY, CDR2 SVGAGI. CDR3 sequence reads: CASRSTVREQFF. CDR3 nucleotides: TGTGCCAGCAGGTCGACAGTACGGGAGCAGTTCTTC.

The chain uses TRBV7-4 and TRBJ1-3; D unclear. The CDR3 runs 14 residues. Germline V CDR1 and CDR2: SGHVT, SQSDAQ. The CDR3 nucleotides are TGTGTCGTGGAGGTGGCCCTCTCTGGAAACACCATATATTTT. Its translation: CVVEVALSGNTIYF.

The chain has TRBV7-9 and TRBJ2-5; 14 positions agree with TRBD2. The CDR3 runs 15 residues. Germline CDR1 is SEHNR and CDR2 is FQNEAQ (reference sequence). Losses at the gene ends were 5 bases for V and 6 bases for J; bases not matched to a gene: 5. The CDR3 DNA reads as TGTGCCAGCAGCACGGGACTAGCGGGGGTAAAGACCCAGTACTTC. It encodes CASSTGLAGVKTQYF.

The J gene is TRBJ2-3, the V gene TRBV11-2, with D hard to call. V lost 5 bases, J lost 1 base, and 16 bases lay in between. There are 16 residues in the CDR3. CDR1 is SGHAT and CDR2 is FQNNGV in the germline V gene. The chain's CDR3 is CASSQTLRRRTDTQYF. The CDR3 nucleotides read TGTGCCAGCAGCCAAACCCTTAGGCGACGCACAGATACGCAGTATTTT. Full variable domain (remainder filled in from reference TRBV11-2 and TRBJ2-3): EAGVAQSPRYKIIEKRQSVAFWCNPISGHATLYWYQQILGQGPKLLIQFQNNGVVDDSQLPKDRFSAERLKGVDSTLKIQPAKLEDSAVYLCASSQTLRRRTDTQYFGPGTRLTVL.

V is TRBV9 and J is TRBJ2-2, with a tentative D call TRBD2 (5 bases). V lost 2 bases and J 1 base, leaving 12 bases between the germline ends. Germline CDR1 SGDLS, CDR2 YYNGEE. This CDR3 is built from 16 residues. As DNA, the CDR3 is TGTGCCAGCAGCGTTTCGTCGGAGGTGAACACCGGGGAGCTGTTTTTT. Translation gives CASSVSSEVNTGELFF.

The V gene is TRBV6-4, the J gene TRBJ1-1; 10 bases are a match to TRBD1. Trimming cost V 4 bases and J 7 bases; bases outside gene matches: 6. The CDR3 is made up of 14 amino acids. Germline V gene data show CDR1 as MRHNA and CDR2 as SNTAGT. The chain's CDR3 is CASSVGQGDDEAFF. DNA for the CDR3: TGTGCCAGCAGTGTCGGACAGGGGGATGATGAAGCTTTCTTT.